This note documents a single T cell receptor beta chain sequence. This entry is derived from a study of blood T cell repertoires in COVID-19. Overall study: Samples taken during acute and convalescent COVID-19 were collected in the United States, Italy and Spain. The cDNA or gDNA used as material had been derived from T cells, B-cell-depleted T cells, or PBMCs.

Under the authors' procedure: It was from reference gene primer amplification that nucleated cell counts were estimated. Repertoires were generated with immunoSEQ multiplex PCR, while TCRdb's copy carries only in-frame clones and drops some. That table is the source of V, J and clone size, and D and trimming were worked out from the DNA. Among more than 150,000 clones listed, more than 75% were seen once. CDR1 and CDR2 from the germline V gene are LGHNA and YSLEER. V was trimmed by 1 base and J by 5 bases, leaving 15 bases between them. The CDR3 runs 16 residues. The TCR comes from a man in his forties with active or convalescent COVID-19. The rearrangement uses TRBV4-3 and TRBJ2-1; TRBD2 is a possible D gene (5 bases). Source material: peripheral blood. CDR3 coding DNA: TGCGCCAGCAGCCAAGGAGTGCGGGTTACGGACAATGAGCAGTTCTTC. Protein: CASSQGVRVTDNEQFF.